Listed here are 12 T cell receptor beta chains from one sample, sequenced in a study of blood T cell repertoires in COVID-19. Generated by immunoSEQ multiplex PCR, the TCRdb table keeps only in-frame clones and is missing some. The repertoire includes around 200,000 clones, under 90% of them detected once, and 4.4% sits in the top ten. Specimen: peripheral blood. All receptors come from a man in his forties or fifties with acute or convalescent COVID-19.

The CDR3 sequence: CASSLSFYGPGSPLHF. The CDR3 nucleotides read TGTGCCAGCAGTTTATCGTTCTACGGTCCGGGATCACCCCTCCACTTT. The rearrangement uses TRBV27 and TRBJ1-6; D is unresolved. Trimming took 0 bases from V and 10 from J, leaving 16 bases between them. The CDR3 extends over 16 amino acids. CDR1 is MNHEY, CDR2 SMNVEV, per germline (reference sequence).

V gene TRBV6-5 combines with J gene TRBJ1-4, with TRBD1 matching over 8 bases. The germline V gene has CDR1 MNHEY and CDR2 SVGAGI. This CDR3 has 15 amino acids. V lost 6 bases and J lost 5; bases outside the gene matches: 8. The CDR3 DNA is TGTGCCAGCAGGAAGGACAGGGCGGTCAATGAAAAACTGTTTTTT. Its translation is CASRKDRAVNEKLFF.

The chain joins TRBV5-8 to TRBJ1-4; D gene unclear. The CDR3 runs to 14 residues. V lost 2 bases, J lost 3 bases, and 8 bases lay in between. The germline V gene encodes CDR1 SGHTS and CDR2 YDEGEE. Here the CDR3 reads CASSFGRANEKLFF. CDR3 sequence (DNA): TGTGCCAGCAGCTTCGGGAGAGCTAATGAAAAACTGTTTTTT.

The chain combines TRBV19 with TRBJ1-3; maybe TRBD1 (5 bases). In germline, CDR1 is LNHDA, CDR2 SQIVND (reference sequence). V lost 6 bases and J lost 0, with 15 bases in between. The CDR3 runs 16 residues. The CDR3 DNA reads TGTGCCAGTAGCATGCTGACGACAGTCTCTGGAAACACCATATATTTT. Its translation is CASSMLTTVSGNTIYF.

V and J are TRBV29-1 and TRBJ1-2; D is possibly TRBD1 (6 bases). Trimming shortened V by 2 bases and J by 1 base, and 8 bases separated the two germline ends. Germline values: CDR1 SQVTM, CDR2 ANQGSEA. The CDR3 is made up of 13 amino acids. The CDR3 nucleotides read TGCAGCGTTGAAAGGGGGAGTAACTATGGCTACACCTTC. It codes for CSVERGSNYGYTF.

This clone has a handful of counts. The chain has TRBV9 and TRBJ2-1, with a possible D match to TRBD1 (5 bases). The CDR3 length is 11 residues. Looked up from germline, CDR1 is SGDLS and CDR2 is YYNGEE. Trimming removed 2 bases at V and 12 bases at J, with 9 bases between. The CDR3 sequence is CASSVDSRQFF. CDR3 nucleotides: TGTGCCAGCAGCGTCGACAGTCGGCAGTTCTTC.

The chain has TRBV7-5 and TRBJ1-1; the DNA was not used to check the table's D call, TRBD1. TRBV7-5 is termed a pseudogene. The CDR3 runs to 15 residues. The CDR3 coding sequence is TGTGTCAGACAACATACCCCAGGGGGCGCGGCCGAAGCTTTCTTT. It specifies CVRQHTPGGAAEAFF.

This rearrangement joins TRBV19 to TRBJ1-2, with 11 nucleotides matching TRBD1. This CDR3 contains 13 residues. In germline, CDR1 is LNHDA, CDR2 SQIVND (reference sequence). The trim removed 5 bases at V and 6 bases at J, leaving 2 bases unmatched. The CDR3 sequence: CASSRTGGDGYTF. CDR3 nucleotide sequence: TGTGCCAGTAGTCGGACAGGGGGCGATGGCTACACCTTC.

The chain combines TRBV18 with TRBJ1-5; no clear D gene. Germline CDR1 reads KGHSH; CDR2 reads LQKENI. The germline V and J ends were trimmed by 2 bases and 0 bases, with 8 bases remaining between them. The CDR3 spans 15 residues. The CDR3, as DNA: TGTGCCAGCTCACCAACACAAAATAGCAATCAGCCCCAGCATTTT. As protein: CASSPTQNSNQPQHF.

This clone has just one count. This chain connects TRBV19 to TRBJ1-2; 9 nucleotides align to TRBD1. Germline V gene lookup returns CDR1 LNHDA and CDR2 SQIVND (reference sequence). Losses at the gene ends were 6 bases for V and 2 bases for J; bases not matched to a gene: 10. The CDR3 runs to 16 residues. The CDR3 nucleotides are TGTGCCAGTAGCGATCCCCTTGGGACAGGGAACTATGGCTACACCTTC. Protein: CASSDPLGTGNYGYTF. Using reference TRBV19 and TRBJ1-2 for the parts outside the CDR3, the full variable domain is DGGITQSPKYLFRKEGQNVTLSCEQNLNHDAMYWYRQDPGQGLRLIYYSQIVNDFQKGDIAEGYSVSREKKESFPLTVTSAQKNPTAFYLCASSDPLGTGNYGYTFGSGTRLTVV.

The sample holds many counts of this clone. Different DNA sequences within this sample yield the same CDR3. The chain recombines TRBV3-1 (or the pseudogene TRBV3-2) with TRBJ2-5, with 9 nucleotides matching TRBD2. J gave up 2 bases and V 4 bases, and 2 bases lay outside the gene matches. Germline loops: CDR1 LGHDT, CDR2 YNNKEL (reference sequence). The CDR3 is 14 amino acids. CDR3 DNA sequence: TGTGCCAGCAGCCCGACTAGCGGACAAGAGACCCAGTACTTC. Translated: CASSPTSGQETQYF.

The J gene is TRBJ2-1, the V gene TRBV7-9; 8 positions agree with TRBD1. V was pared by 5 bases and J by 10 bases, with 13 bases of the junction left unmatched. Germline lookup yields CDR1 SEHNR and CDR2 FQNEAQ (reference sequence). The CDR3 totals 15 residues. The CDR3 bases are TGTGCCAGCAGCCTCCAGGGGGCAACCAGCTACGAGCAGTTCTTC. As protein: CASSLQGATSYEQFF.